This T cell receptor (beta chain) comes out of a study of blood T cell repertoires in COVID-19. Overall study context: Italy, Spain and the United States were the sources of the convalescent and acute COVID-19 samples. PBMCs, B-cell-depleted T cells, or T cells provided the cDNA or gDNA that made up the material.

Under the authors' procedure: Amplification with reference gene primers provided the estimates of nucleated cell counts. Measured with immunoSEQ multiplex PCR; TCRdb has only the in-frame clones, and not every one. The DNA was the basis for D and trimming; V, J and clone size are from that table. This table has roughly 51,000 clones, over 75% appearing once. The CDR3 totals 16 residues. The germline gives CDR1 SGHVS, CDR2 FNYEAQ. V lost 5 bases and J lost 13, with 24 bases in between. Source material: peripheral blood. The clonotype comes from a man between 50 and 59 years old with active COVID-19. V is TRBV7-6 and J is TRBJ1-6; tentatively, D is TRBD1 (6 bases). CDR3 region: CASSVGGQGTSSPLHF. CDR3 DNA: TGTGCCAGCAGCGTAGGAGGTCAGGGGACAAGTTCCCCCCTCCACTTT.